This is a list of T cell receptor beta chains from one sample in a study of CD8 T cells in ankylosing spondylitis. TCRdb reanalysed the 5' RACE reads using MiXCR and keeps one entry per CDR3 protein. The profile shows 350,000 to 550,000 distinct CDR3 sequences, 25% to 30% of them singletons. The sequencing input was blood, either unsorted or a sorted T cell fraction (not recorded which). These receptor sequences come from a male donor with ankylosing spondylitis. CDR3s include the opening cysteine and the closing phenylalanine or tryptophan. Each record gives: J gene, D gene, V gene, clone size, CDR3 length, CDR3 DNA, CDR3 protein. A D gene is named only where the DNA matches it firmly. Clone size appears in some rows only: once, few, many, or a class for an expanded clone.

j_call: TRBJ2-5; d_call: TRBD2; v_call: TRBV6-1; clone_size: few; cdr3_length: 15; cdr3_nt: TGTGCCAGCACCCTCCTAGCGGGAGTAGCAGAGACCCAGTACTTC; cdr3_aa: CASTLLAGVAETQYF
j_call: TRBJ1-5; d_call: .; v_call: TRBV7-9; clone_size: few; cdr3_length: 12; cdr3_nt: TGTGCCAGCAGCTGGAACCAGCGGCCCCAGCATTTT; cdr3_aa: CASSWNQRPQHF
j_call: TRBJ2-1; d_call: TRBD1; v_call: TRBV28; clone_size: .; cdr3_length: 20; cdr3_nt: TGTGCCAGCAGTTTCTATTTTGGGACAGGGGGCTTGGGGGGAGATCATGAGCAGTTCTTC; cdr3_aa: CASSFYFGTGGLGGDHEQFF
j_call: TRBJ1-1; d_call: .; v_call: TRBV5-1; clone_size: few; cdr3_length: 13; cdr3_nt: TGTGCCAGCAGTTTCACGGGGGCCACTGAAGCTTTCTTT; cdr3_aa: CASSFTGATEAFF
j_call: TRBJ2-5; d_call: TRBD2; v_call: TRBV5-1; clone_size: .; cdr3_length: 16; cdr3_nt: TGCGCCAGCAGGACAGGACTAGCGGGAGACGCGGAGACCCAGTACTTC; cdr3_aa: CASRTGLAGDAETQYF
j_call: TRBJ2-7; d_call: .; v_call: TRBV5-1; clone_size: .; cdr3_length: 14; cdr3_nt: TGCGCCAGCAGCTTGGGTGGTGGCGGCTACGAGCAGTACTTC; cdr3_aa: CASSLGGGGYEQYF
j_call: TRBJ2-1; d_call: TRBD1; v_call: TRBV5-6; clone_size: .; cdr3_length: 16; cdr3_nt: TGTGCCAGCAACCTATACGGACAGGTTACTTACAATGAGCAGTTCTTC; cdr3_aa: CASNLYGQVTYNEQFF
j_call: TRBJ1-1; d_call: TRBD1; v_call: TRBV9; clone_size: .; cdr3_length: 14; cdr3_nt: TGTGCCAGCAGCTCTCCAGGGGGGGTAACTGAAGCTTTCTTT; cdr3_aa: CASSSPGGVTEAFF
j_call: TRBJ2-3; d_call: TRBD1; v_call: TRBV20-1; clone_size: .; cdr3_length: 13; cdr3_nt: TGCAGTGCCGAGGGGACAGGGGCTTCTATTGCGTATTTT; cdr3_aa: CSAEGTGASIAYF
j_call: TRBJ2-7; d_call: .; v_call: TRBV3-1; clone_size: few; cdr3_length: 14; cdr3_nt: TGTGCCAGCAGCCAAGGGACGGGTACTTACGAGCAGTACTTC; cdr3_aa: CASSQGTGTYEQYF
j_call: TRBJ2-3; d_call: TRBD2; v_call: TRBV27; clone_size: few; cdr3_length: 15; cdr3_nt: TGTGCCAGCGGGCCCCCTAGCGGGAGGGGAGATACGCAGTATTTT; cdr3_aa: CASGPPSGRGDTQYF
j_call: TRBJ2-4; d_call: .; v_call: TRBV19; clone_size: .; cdr3_length: 14; cdr3_nt: TGTGCCAGTAGTAACGTCTTAGCCAAAAACATTCAGTACTTC; cdr3_aa: CASSNVLAKNIQYF
j_call: TRBJ2-7; d_call: TRBD2; v_call: TRBV29-1; clone_size: few; cdr3_length: 18; cdr3_nt: TGCAGCGTTGAAGATAGACCCCCGGGAGGGGCCGGGCTGTACGAGCAGTACTTC; cdr3_aa: CSVEDRPPGGAGLYEQYF
j_call: TRBJ2-1; d_call: .; v_call: TRBV7-8; clone_size: once; cdr3_length: 15; cdr3_nt: TGTGCCAGCAGCCGAGGGGGGACTGGCGTCTATGAGCAGTTCTTC; cdr3_aa: CASSRGGTGVYEQFF
j_call: TRBJ2-1; d_call: .; v_call: TRBV15; clone_size: .; cdr3_length: 14; cdr3_nt: TGTGCCACCAGCAGAGAGAGTCATAGCTATGAGCAGTTCTTC; cdr3_aa: CATSRESHSYEQFF
j_call: TRBJ2-1; d_call: .; v_call: TRBV12-3/TRBV12-4; clone_size: .; cdr3_length: 14; cdr3_nt: TGTGCCAGCAGTTTAGCTCGGGCTTCCAATGAGCAGTTCTTC; cdr3_aa: CASSLARASNEQFF
j_call: TRBJ2-7; d_call: .; v_call: TRBV3-1; clone_size: .; cdr3_length: 12; cdr3_nt: TGTGCCAGCAGCCAAGGAGGGAGCGAGCAGTACTTC; cdr3_aa: CASSQGGSEQYF
j_call: TRBJ2-3; d_call: TRBD2; v_call: TRBV20-1; clone_size: .; cdr3_length: 17; cdr3_nt: TGCAGTGCCAAGGATCGGACTAGCGGGGGGAGCACAGATACGCAGTATTTT; cdr3_aa: CSAKDRTSGGSTDTQYF
j_call: TRBJ2-1; d_call: TRBD2; v_call: TRBV5-1; clone_size: few; cdr3_length: 15; cdr3_nt: TGCGCCAGCAGCACCTCCGGGACTAGAGGGGGGGAGCAGTTCTTC; cdr3_aa: CASSTSGTRGGEQFF
j_call: TRBJ2-5; d_call: .; v_call: TRBV29-1; clone_size: many; cdr3_length: 14; cdr3_nt: TGCAGCGTGGGGGACATCTGGTACCAAGAGACCCAGTACTTC; cdr3_aa: CSVGDIWYQETQYF
j_call: TRBJ1-5; d_call: TRBD1; v_call: TRBV12-3/TRBV12-4; clone_size: few; cdr3_length: 17; cdr3_nt: TGTGCCAGCATTACCTGGGACAGGGGTTATAGCAATCAGCCCCAGCATTTT; cdr3_aa: CASITWDRGYSNQPQHF
j_call: TRBJ2-1; d_call: .; v_call: TRBV15; clone_size: .; cdr3_length: 14; cdr3_nt: TGTGCCACCAGCAGAGATCCAGGGTCCACTGAGCAGTTCTTC; cdr3_aa: CATSRDPGSTEQFF
j_call: TRBJ2-1; d_call: TRBD1; v_call: TRBV5-6; clone_size: few; cdr3_length: 15; cdr3_nt: TGTGCCAGCAGCCCCCGGGACAGTTGGGGCAATGAGCAGTTCTTC; cdr3_aa: CASSPRDSWGNEQFF
j_call: TRBJ1-6; d_call: .; v_call: TRBV15; clone_size: few; cdr3_length: 16; cdr3_nt: TGTGCCACCAGCAGAGATCCGGCAGCTTATAATTCACCCCTCCACTTT; cdr3_aa: CATSRDPAAYNSPLHF
j_call: TRBJ1-1; d_call: .; v_call: TRBV6-2/TRBV6-3; clone_size: .; cdr3_length: 15; cdr3_nt: TGTGCCAGCATCGACCAAACAGGGTACAACACTGAAGCTTTCTTT; cdr3_aa: CASIDQTGYNTEAFF
j_call: TRBJ2-1; d_call: TRBD2; v_call: TRBV20-1; clone_size: .; cdr3_length: 14; cdr3_nt: TGCAGTGCTTATACTAGCGGGAGGTTGGGTGAGCAGTTCTTC; cdr3_aa: CSAYTSGRLGEQFF
j_call: TRBJ1-5; d_call: .; v_call: TRBV2; clone_size: .; cdr3_length: 13; cdr3_nt: TGTGCCAGCACCTGGGACCGAAATCAGCCCCAGCATTTT; cdr3_aa: CASTWDRNQPQHF
j_call: TRBJ1-2; d_call: TRBD1; v_call: TRBV20-1; clone_size: .; cdr3_length: 13; cdr3_nt: TGCAGTGCGCGGGACAGATATAACTATGGCTACACCTTC; cdr3_aa: CSARDRYNYGYTF
j_call: TRBJ2-5; d_call: TRBD2; v_call: TRBV29-1; clone_size: few; cdr3_length: 15; cdr3_nt: TGCAGCGTTGAATTCGGGGGGGGGCCCCAAGAGACCCAGTACTTC; cdr3_aa: CSVEFGGGPQETQYF
j_call: TRBJ1-1; d_call: .; v_call: TRBV11-2; clone_size: .; cdr3_length: 13; cdr3_nt: TGTGCCAGCAGCCCACAGCGGAACACTGAAGCTTTCTTT; cdr3_aa: CASSPQRNTEAFF
j_call: TRBJ1-2; d_call: TRBD1; v_call: TRBV15; clone_size: few; cdr3_length: 15; cdr3_nt: TGTGCCACCAGCAGAGGGGCAGGGGGTAGCTATGGCTACACCTTC; cdr3_aa: CATSRGAGGSYGYTF
j_call: TRBJ2-3; d_call: TRBD2; v_call: TRBV4-1; clone_size: many; cdr3_length: 15; cdr3_nt: TGCGCCAGCAGCCAAGCAGCGGGAGAGACAGATACGCAGTATTTT; cdr3_aa: CASSQAAGETDTQYF
j_call: TRBJ2-5; d_call: .; v_call: TRBV7-8; clone_size: .; cdr3_length: 14; cdr3_nt: TGTGCCAGCAGCTTGGTGAGCAGTTGGGAGACCCAGTACTTC; cdr3_aa: CASSLVSSWETQYF
j_call: TRBJ2-3; d_call: TRBD2; v_call: TRBV4-2; clone_size: few; cdr3_length: 15; cdr3_nt: TGTGCCAGCAGCCAAGGGGGCGGGAGTAAGAATACGCAGTATTTT; cdr3_aa: CASSQGGGSKNTQYF
j_call: TRBJ2-1; d_call: .; v_call: TRBV7-9; clone_size: few; cdr3_length: 16; cdr3_nt: TGTGCCAGCAGTTACCAACGTCGGGGCTTGGGCAATGAGCAGTTCTTC; cdr3_aa: CASSYQRRGLGNEQFF
j_call: TRBJ2-3; d_call: TRBD1; v_call: TRBV5-1; clone_size: .; cdr3_length: 13; cdr3_nt: TGCGCCAGCAGCAATACAGGGGAAGATACGCAGTATTTT; cdr3_aa: CASSNTGEDTQYF
j_call: TRBJ2-2; d_call: .; v_call: TRBV27; clone_size: .; cdr3_length: 14; cdr3_nt: TGTGCCAGCAGTTTTAGCAGAGGCACCGGGGAGCTGTTTTTT; cdr3_aa: CASSFSRGTGELFF
j_call: TRBJ2-1; d_call: .; v_call: TRBV7-2; clone_size: .; cdr3_length: 14; cdr3_nt: TGTGCCAGCAGCCCCGAGAGGATCTACAATGAGCAGTTCTTC; cdr3_aa: CASSPERIYNEQFF
j_call: TRBJ2-5; d_call: .; v_call: TRBV7-9; clone_size: .; cdr3_length: 14; cdr3_nt: TGTGCCAGCAGCTTAGTAGATTACCAAGAGACCCAGTACTTC; cdr3_aa: CASSLVDYQETQYF
j_call: TRBJ2-3; d_call: TRBD1; v_call: TRBV5-1; clone_size: few; cdr3_length: 18; cdr3_nt: TGCGCCAGCAGAAGGAAAACCGGGACAGGGGAAGGCACAGATACGCAGTATTTT; cdr3_aa: CASRRKTGTGEGTDTQYF
j_call: TRBJ1-2; d_call: .; v_call: TRBV4-2; clone_size: .; cdr3_length: 17; cdr3_nt: TGTGCCAGCAGCCAAGTCGTTCAGTTTCAAGGGATGGATGGCTACACCTTC; cdr3_aa: CASSQVVQFQGMDGYTF
j_call: TRBJ2-7; d_call: TRBD1; v_call: TRBV10-3; clone_size: few; cdr3_length: 14; cdr3_nt: TGTGCCATCAGTAGGACAGGGATTTCTTACGAGCAGTACTTC; cdr3_aa: CAISRTGISYEQYF
j_call: TRBJ2-4; d_call: TRBD1; v_call: TRBV20-1; clone_size: .; cdr3_length: 13; cdr3_nt: TGCAGTGCTAGAGTGCAGGGGGTCAACATTCAGTACTTC; cdr3_aa: CSARVQGVNIQYF
j_call: TRBJ2-5; d_call: .; v_call: TRBV6-1; clone_size: .; cdr3_length: 14; cdr3_nt: TGTGCCAGCAATGGCTTGCGGGTCCAAGAGACCCAGTACTTC; cdr3_aa: CASNGLRVQETQYF
j_call: TRBJ1-1; d_call: TRBD1; v_call: TRBV5-1; clone_size: few; cdr3_length: 16; cdr3_nt: TGCGCCAGCAGATCTATTCCGGGACAGATGAACACTGAAGCTTTCTTT; cdr3_aa: CASRSIPGQMNTEAFF
j_call: TRBJ2-1; d_call: .; v_call: TRBV30; clone_size: few; cdr3_length: 12; cdr3_nt: TGTGCCTGGAGTGTACCCGACAGAGAGCAGTTCTTC; cdr3_aa: CAWSVPDREQFF
j_call: TRBJ1-3; d_call: .; v_call: TRBV10-3; clone_size: few; cdr3_length: 15; cdr3_nt: TGTGCCATCAGTGAGTCGGGGGCGGCTGGAAACACCATATATTTT; cdr3_aa: CAISESGAAGNTIYF